The T cell receptor (beta chain) described here comes from a study of T-cell reconstitution after alpha-beta-depleted transplantation in children. With regard to this clonotype: Its specificity is not known.

Unique molecular identifiers were built into the TCRbeta library. One entry per CDR3 protein, called by TCRdb with MiXCR from the PCR reads. The sample gives about a million distinct CDR3 sequences, about 29% of which show up once; about 28% is in the top ten. Whole-study findings and limits: T-cell counts and diversity were attributed mostly to newly produced T cells one year after transplant.

The CDR3 is 14 residues long. Germline CDR1 and CDR2: SQVTM and ANQGSEA. V was clipped by 7 bases and J by 5 bases; unmatched bases: 10. V and J are TRBV29-1 and TRBJ1-1, with 10 bases lining up with TRBD1. This TCR was recovered from a boy under two years old who had a stem cell transplant for SCID, so the T cells may come from the graft donor. The sequencing used PBMCs, mostly from graft donor cells, collected 360 days after TCRalphabeta/CD19-depleted stem cell transplant. The CDR3 region is CSASGTGAWTEAFF. CDR3 nucleotide sequence: TGCAGCGCATCTGGGACAGGGGCATGGACTGAAGCTTTCTTT. The full variable domain, with the rest looked up from reference TRBV29-1 and TRBJ1-1, is SAVISQKPSRDICQRGTSLTIQCQVDSQVTMMFWYRQQPGQSLTLIATANQGSEATYESGFVIDKFPISRPNLTFSTLTVSNMSPEDSSIYLCSASGTGAWTEAFFGQGTRLTVV.